This T cell receptor (beta chain) was found in a study of identical twins. One entry per CDR3 protein results from TCRdb running MiXCR on the 5' RACE reads. The data hold a few hundred thousand distinct CDR3 sequences, with 13% to 15% observed a single time. The CDR3 loop spans 14 amino acids. V trimming: 7 bases; J trimming: 2 bases; junction bases outside the gene matches: 4. Per the germline V gene, CDR1 is LNHDA and CDR2 is SQIVND (reference sequence). This same sample was also taken into another study, of yellow fever vaccine responses in identical twins.

This TCR derives from a woman aged 18 to 35 in good health. This sequence joins TRBV19 and TRBJ2-1; 8 bases line up with TRBD2. Material: CD4+ T cells sorted from blood. The CDR3 spells CASTEAGAYNEQFF. The CDR3 nucleotides read TGTGCCAGTACCGAAGCGGGAGCCTACAATGAGCAGTTCTTC.